Below, one TCR beta chain is given with its context. The data stem from a study of blood T cell repertoires in COVID-19. Trimming shortened V by 3 bases and J by 8 bases, and 10 bases separated the two germline ends. The CDR3 length is 12 residues. Germline V gives CDR1 SGHTA, CDR2 FQGNSA. Using immunoSEQ multiplex PCR, the repertoire was profiled, and TCRdb retains in-frame clones only, with some absent. The sample gives about 59,000 clones, 81% of which show up once; under 30% is in the top ten. The receptor was derived from a woman older than 75 with active or convalescent COVID-19. The rearrangement joins TRBV7-2 to TRBJ1-1; possibly TRBD1 for D (5 bases). Sequences were obtained from peripheral blood. CDR3 coding DNA: TGTGCCAGCAGCTTTCAGGGCTACGAAGCTTTCTTT. It codes for CASSFQGYEAFF.